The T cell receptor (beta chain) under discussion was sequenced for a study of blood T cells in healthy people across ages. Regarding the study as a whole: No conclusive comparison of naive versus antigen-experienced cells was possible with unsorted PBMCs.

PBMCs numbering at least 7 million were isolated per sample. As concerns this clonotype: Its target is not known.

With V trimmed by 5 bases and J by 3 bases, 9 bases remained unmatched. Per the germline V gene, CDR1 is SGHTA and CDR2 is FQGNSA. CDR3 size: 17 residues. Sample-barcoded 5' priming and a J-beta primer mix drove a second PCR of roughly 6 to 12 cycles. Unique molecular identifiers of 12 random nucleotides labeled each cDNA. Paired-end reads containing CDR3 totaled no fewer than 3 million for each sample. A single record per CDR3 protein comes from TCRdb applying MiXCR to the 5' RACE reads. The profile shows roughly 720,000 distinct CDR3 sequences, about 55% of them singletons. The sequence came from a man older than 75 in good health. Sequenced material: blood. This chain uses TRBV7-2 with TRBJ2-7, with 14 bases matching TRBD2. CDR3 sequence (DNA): TGTGCCAGCAGCATTGGGACTAGCGGGAGAGGGGGCTACGAGCAGTACTTC. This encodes CASSIGTSGRGGYEQYF.